The 13 T cell receptor beta chains listed next were all sequenced from one sample in a study of blood T cell repertoires in COVID-19. The table came from immunoSEQ multiplex PCR; TCRdb's copy has only in-frame clones and leaves some out. The top ten hold over 4% of the sample, which has roughly 65,000 clones, around 84% seen once. What was sequenced was peripheral blood. Receptors were obtained from a man aged 50 to 59 with acute or convalescent COVID-19.

CDR3 coding DNA: TGTGCTAGTGGTTTGGAAGGGGCCGAGCAGTACTTC. This gives the protein CASGLEGAEQYF. This chain connects TRBV12-5 to TRBJ2-7; tentative D call: TRBD1 (5 bases). Germline V lookup: CDR1 LGHNT, CDR2 FRNRAP. The CDR3 loop spans 12 amino acids. Trimming stripped 1 base from V and 6 bases from J, with 7 bases between.

The gene calls are TRBV19 and TRBJ1-2, with TRBD1 identical over 10 bases. Trimming at V came to 1 base and at J to 4 bases, leaving 0 bases not matched to a gene. CDR1 is LNHDA, CDR2 SQIVND, per germline (reference sequence). The CDR3 loop spans 14 amino acids. CDR3 protein: CASSIGTGGYGYTF. CDR3 sequence (DNA): TGTGCCAGTAGTATAGGGACAGGGGGCTATGGCTACACCTTC.

The J gene is TRBJ2-4, the V gene TRBV9; TRBD2 aligns across 8 bases. There are 18 residues in the CDR3. Germline V gene sequence: CDR1 SGDLS, CDR2 YYNGEE. J gave up 2 bases and V 0 bases, and 10 bases lay outside the gene matches. The CDR3: CASSVGIRSGSSKNIQYF. The CDR3 nucleotides read TGTGCCAGCAGCGTAGGTATCCGAAGCGGGAGTTCCAAAAACATTCAGTACTTC.

J is TRBJ2-7 and V is TRBV29-1, with D unresolved. V was clipped by 0 bases and J by 4 bases, with 7 bases between them. This CDR3 region has 12 residues. Looked up from germline, CDR1 is SQVTM and CDR2 is ANQGSEA. The DNA of the CDR3 is TGCAGCGTTGAAGACAGATTATACGAGCAGTACTTC. This gives the protein CSVEDRLYEQYF.

This clone was found once. The genes are TRBV9 and TRBJ1-2, with 7 nucleotides matching TRBD1. The germline gives CDR1 SGDLS, CDR2 YYNGEE. Trimming cost V 0 bases and J 7 bases; bases outside gene matches: 3. CDR3 length: 13 amino acids. CDR3 loop: CASSVEQGSGYTF. The CDR3 DNA follows: TGTGCCAGCAGCGTAGAACAGGGGAGTGGCTACACCTTC. The variable domain in full, with the rest retrieved from reference TRBV9 and TRBJ1-2, is DSGVTQTPKHLITATGQRVTLRCSPRSGDLSVYWYQQSLDQGLQFLIQYYNGEERAKGNILERFSAQQFPDLHSELNLSSLELGDSALYFCASSVEQGSGYTFGSGTRLTVV.

This rearrangement joins TRBV6-5 to TRBJ2-7; TRBD1 matches at 7 bases. J gave up 3 bases and V 1 base, and 3 bases lay outside the gene matches. Per germline, CDR1 MNHEY and CDR2 SVGAGI. The CDR3 sequence is 14 residues long. The CDR3 loop is CASSYLGQFYEQYF. For the CDR3, the DNA is TGTGCCAGCAGTTACTTGGGACAGTTCTACGAGCAGTACTTC.

This clone was counted a single time. The CDR3 nucleotides are TGTGCCAGCACCCGAAGGCGGGCCACAGATACGCAGTATTTT. This codes for CASTRRRATDTQYF. V and J are TRBV6-5 and TRBJ2-3; possible D gene TRBD2, 5 bases. The germline V and J ends were trimmed by 7 bases and 2 bases, with 13 bases remaining between them. The CDR3 contains 14 residues. The V gene's germline CDR1 is MNHEY and CDR2 SVGAGI.

The chain joins TRBV7-3 to TRBJ1-2; maybe TRBD1 (6 bases). Trimming pared 3 bases from V and 8 bases from J, leaving 16 bases between. The CDR3 covers 14 residues. Germline values: CDR1 SGHTA, CDR2 FQGTGA. The chain's CDR3 is CASSLVGGASGYTF. The DNA of the CDR3 is TGTGCCAGCAGCTTGGTCGGGGGGGCGAGCGGCTACACCTTC. Full variable domain (outside the CDR3, taken from reference TRBV7-3 and TRBJ1-2): GAGVSQTPSNKVTEKGKYVELRCDPISGHTALYWYRQSLGQGPEFLIYFQGTGAADDSGLPNDRFFAVRPEGSVSTLKIQRTERGDSAVYLCASSLVGGASGYTFGSGTRLTVV.

The chain couples TRBV3-1 (or the pseudogene TRBV3-2) to TRBJ1-1, with unresolved D. V lost 3 bases and J 4 bases, leaving 9 bases between the germline ends. The V gene's germline CDR1 is LGHDT and CDR2 YNNKEL (reference sequence). The CDR3 loop spans 13 amino acids. CDR3 coding DNA: TGTGCCAGCAGCCAGGGTAGGAGCACTGAAGCTTTCTTT. Protein: CASSQGRSTEAFF.

The table lists this clone with a count of one. The chain employs TRBV24-1 and TRBJ1-2; possibly TRBD1 for D (6 bases). Trimming shortened V by 0 bases and J by 5 bases, and 9 bases separated the two germline ends. CDR1 is KGHDR, CDR2 SFDVKD, per germline. The CDR3 runs to 14 residues. The CDR3 is CATSDLRQDYGYTF. In nucleotides, the CDR3 is TGTGCCACCAGTGATTTGAGACAGGATTATGGCTACACCTTC.

This clone was seen once. This rearrangement joins TRBV4-1 to TRBJ2-1, with 8 positions matching TRBD2. The V gene's germline CDR1 is MGHRA and CDR2 YSYEKL. This CDR3 has 17 residues. Unmatched junction bases numbered 6, after V lost 0 bases and J lost 2 bases. The CDR3 DNA reads as TGCGCCAGCAGCCAAGATTCGGCTAGCGGGCCCTACAATGAGCAGTTCTTC. This codes for CASSQDSASGPYNEQFF.

V and J are TRBV6-5 and TRBJ1-5; D is unclear. This CDR3 is built from 12 residues. The ends were cut back, 5 bases at V and 13 bases at J, with 15 bases in the middle. CDR1 is MNHEY, CDR2 SVGAGI, per germline. The CDR3 reads CASSPAPGDQHF. The CDR3 DNA is TGTGCCAGCAGTCCCGCCCCCGGAGATCAGCATTTT.

For the CDR3, the DNA is TGTGCCAGCAGCCGCCTACCAGGGGGCGCCTACAATGAGCAGTTCTTC. It translates to CASSRLPGGAYNEQFF. The chain has TRBV7-8 and TRBJ2-1, with 8 nucleotides matching TRBD1. The CDR3 is 16 amino acids. Losses at the gene ends were 5 bases for V and 2 bases for J; bases not matched to a gene: 8. CDR1 and CDR2 (germline): SGHVS, FQNEAQ.